The 31 T cell receptor beta chains given below trace back to one sample, sequenced in a study of blood T cells in healthy people across ages. A second PCR, run for roughly 7 to 12 cycles, used a sample-barcoded 5' primer plus a J-beta primer mix. Using its own MiXCR run on the 5' RACE reads, TCRdb lists one record per CDR3 protein. The data show hundreds of thousands of distinct CDR3 sequences, with 45% to 70% seen just once and about 26% held by the top ten. The specimen sequenced was blood. These receptors were obtained from a man in his forties or fifties in good health.

This rearrangement joins TRBV7-6 to TRBJ1-1; no reliable D call. Trimming left V 0 bases short and J 0 bases short, with 8 bases between. This CDR3 region has 15 residues. The germline gives CDR1 SGHVS, CDR2 FNYEAQ. CDR3 bases: TGTGCCAGCAGCTTAGCAGGGTTGATGAACACTGAAGCTTTCTTT. As protein: CASSLAGLMNTEAFF.

Note on this clonotype: One end of the junction fails to match germline, which may point to a read error. The J gene is TRBJ2-1, the V gene TRBV3-1, with TRBD2 matching over 9 bases. The CDR3 covers 15 residues. Germline CDR1 is LGHDT and CDR2 is YNNKEL (reference sequence). CDR3 loop: CTSSVGPGLANEQFF. The CDR3 nucleotides read TGTACCAGCAGCGTTGGACCGGGACTAGCTAATGAGCAGTTCTTC.

This chain connects TRBV4-3 to TRBJ2-2, with TRBD2 as a possible D gene (5 bases). CDR1 LGHNA and CDR2 YSLEER come from the germline V gene. V was shortened by 5 bases and J by 8 bases, with 15 bases between the two germline ends. This CDR3 region has 14 residues. Written as DNA, the CDR3 is TGCGCCAGCAGCGGGCAACTAGTTGGGGGGGAGCTGTTTTTT. Translated, it gives CASSGQLVGGELFF.

This clonotype was found many times. Its ends do not fully match the called genes, so a read error is possible. V usage is TRBV5-1 and J usage is TRBJ2-1; 13 bases map to TRBD2. This CDR3 spans 15 amino acids. The germline CDR1 and CDR2 sequences are SGHRS and YFSETQ. CDR3 nucleotides: TGTGCCAGCAGCCGGACTAGCGGGGGATACAATGAGCAGTTCTTC. Encoded protein: CASSRTSGGYNEQFF.

This clonotype appeared a few times. This chain joins TRBV28 and TRBJ2-3; weak D call: TRBD1 (5 bases). CDR1 MDHEN and CDR2 SYDVKM come from the germline V gene. Trimming took off 5 bases at V and 2 bases at J, with 11 bases between the two ends. The CDR3 extends over 14 amino acids. CDR3 region: CASSPRQFTDTQYF. The CDR3, as DNA: TGTGCCAGCAGTCCCAGACAGTTCACAGATACGCAGTATTTT.

This chain uses TRBV5-5 with TRBJ1-5; D not certain. The V gene lost 1 base and the J gene lost 9 bases, with 11 bases spanning the gap. The CDR3 sequence is 13 residues long. Germline CDR1 is SGHKS and CDR2 is YYEKEE (reference sequence). The CDR3 region has the DNA TGTGCCAGCAGCTTGACCCCATTGGGGCCCCAGCATTTT. Translation gives CASSLTPLGPQHF.

There are a few counts of this clonotype. This chain joins TRBV5-6 and TRBJ2-3, with D possibly being TRBD2 (6 bases). The CDR3 length is 17 residues. The V gene's germline CDR1 is SGHDT and CDR2 YYEEEE. Between the trimmed V and J ends, which lost 0 bases and 2 bases, there was a span of 16 bases. The CDR3 sequence is CASSLGIMGLYTDTQYF. The CDR3 DNA reads as TGTGCCAGCAGCTTGGGGATCATGGGACTCTACACAGATACGCAGTATTTT.

The rearrangement joins TRBV6-1 to TRBJ2-7, with D hard to call. Gene TRBJ2-5 matches the end of the DNA better, so the J call may be wrong. The germline V gene has CDR1 MNHNS and CDR2 SASEGT. CDR3 length: 11 amino acids. The CDR3 here is CASDLWETQYF. CDR3 DNA sequence: TGTGCCAGCGATTTGTGGGAGACCCAGTACTTC.

This sequence joins TRBV28 and TRBJ2-1; TRBD2 aligns across 8 bases. With 3 bases clipped from V and 9 bases from J, the junction kept 7 bases outside the gene matches. Germline loops: CDR1 MDHEN, CDR2 SYDVKM. The CDR3 covers 14 residues. CDR3 nucleotide sequence: TGTGCCAGCAGTTTGGGACTAGGGGAGACTGAGCAGTTCTTC. It encodes CASSLGLGETEQFF.

The V call is TRBV7-2, the J call TRBJ1-1; no firm D call. The CDR3 is 11 amino acids. Germline V gene data show CDR1 as SGHTA and CDR2 as FQGNSA. V was trimmed by 2 bases and J by 8 bases, leaving 6 bases between them. The CDR3 DNA is TGTGCCAGCAGCTTACATGGAGAAGCTTTCTTT. It yields the protein CASSLHGEAFF.

As DNA, the CDR3 is TGTGCCACCAGCAGAGATTTGGTAGGGGATTTTCGTGGGAGGAGAGACTACGAGCAGTACTTC. Encoded protein: CATSRDLVGDFRGRRDYEQYF. V gene TRBV15 combines with J gene TRBJ2-7; the D gene is possibly TRBD2 (6 bases). From germline, CDR1 is LNHNV and CDR2 YYDKDF (reference sequence). V lost 0 bases, J lost 3 bases, and 30 bases lay in between. This CDR3 is 21 amino acids long.

CDR3 nucleotide sequence: TGCAGCGTTGATGCAGGTTTTTTTGATGAGCAGTTCTTC. Its translation: CSVDAGFFDEQFF. The chain links TRBV29-1 to TRBJ2-1; D unresolved. The V and J ends lost 3 bases and 8 bases respectively, with 14 bases between them. Germline lookup yields CDR1 SQVTM and CDR2 ANQGSEA. This CDR3 region has 13 residues.

The gene calls are TRBV27 and TRBJ2-7; TRBD2 aligns across 9 bases. The V gene's germline CDR1 is MNHEY and CDR2 SMNVEV (reference sequence). The CDR3 contains 14 residues. V lost 10 bases and J lost 7; bases outside the gene matches: 14. The CDR3 loop reads CATISGRGGYEQYF. CDR3 nucleotide sequence: TGTGCCACAATTAGCGGGAGAGGTGGCTATGAGCAGTACTTC.

J is TRBJ2-5 and V is TRBV5-5; 11 bases align to TRBD1. The DNA end is a closer match to TRBJ2-7, so the J assignment may be wrong. CDR1 is SGHKS, CDR2 YYEKEE, per germline (reference sequence). CDR3 length: 15 residues. The CDR3: CASSFADRGLDEQYF. The CDR3 DNA is TGTGCCAGCAGCTTTGCGGACAGGGGGCTCGACGAGCAGTACTTC.

The chain uses TRBV5-1 and TRBJ2-1, with 13 bases fitting TRBD2. This CDR3 has 15 residues. V lost 4 bases to trimming and J lost 6 bases; unmatched junction nucleotides: 4. In germline, CDR1 is SGHRS, CDR2 YFSETQ. CDR3 protein: CASSDRLAGGNEQFF. The CDR3 DNA reads TGCGCCAGCAGCGACCGACTAGCGGGGGGCAATGAGCAGTTCTTC.

This clonotype was detected only a few times. The CDR3 coding sequence is TGTGCCAGCAGTTACCTCGGGAGAGAGAACGAGCAGTACTTC. Encoded protein: CASSYLGRENEQYF. The V and J genes are TRBV6-2 or TRBV6-3 and TRBJ2-7, with D possibly TRBD2 on 6 matching bases. Germline V CDR1 and CDR2: MNHEY, SVGEGT. The CDR3 is 14 amino acids. Trimming pared 2 bases from V and 5 bases from J, leaving 13 bases between.

The chain combines TRBV29-1 with TRBJ1-1, with 8 bases identical to TRBD1. The CDR3 contains 13 residues. With V trimmed by 7 bases and J by 6 bases, 10 bases remained unmatched. CDR1 SQVTM and CDR2 ANQGSEA come from the germline V gene. Here the CDR3 DNA reads TGCAGCGGCAACCAGGGGGCCATGGCTGAAGCTTTCTTT. Protein product: CSGNQGAMAEAFF.

This clonotype came up a few times. This chain joins TRBV12-3 or TRBV12-4 and TRBJ2-1; 11 nucleotides agree with TRBD2. The V and J ends lost 5 bases and 6 bases, in that order; junction bases with no gene match: 6. This CDR3 contains 15 residues. For the CDR3, the DNA is TGTGCCAGCAGTCAAACTAGCGGGAGTCCCAATGAGCAGTTCTTC. It specifies CASSQTSGSPNEQFF.

V is TRBV7-8 and J is TRBJ2-1; 7 bases are a match to TRBD2. The germline V gene encodes CDR1 SGHVS and CDR2 FQNEAQ. The CDR3 totals 15 residues. J gave up 4 bases and V 5 bases, and 8 bases lay outside the gene matches. CDR3 in DNA: TGTGCCAGCAGCCCACCCGGGAGGCCATACAATGAGCAGTTCTTC. Encoded protein: CASSPPGRPYNEQFF.

V gene TRBV4-2 combines with J gene TRBJ1-2; a possible D gene is TRBD1 (6 bases). The germline V gene encodes CDR1 LGHNA and CDR2 YNFKEQ. V lost 0 bases and J lost 4, with 12 bases in between. The CDR3 runs 15 residues. CDR3: CASSQDTGSSYGYTF. CDR3 DNA: TGTGCCAGCAGCCAAGACACAGGGAGTAGCTATGGCTACACCTTC.

The rearrangement links TRBV29-1 to TRBJ2-5; tentative D call: TRBD2 (5 bases). The CDR3 extends over 12 amino acids. V was shortened by 7 bases and J by 5 bases, with 14 bases between the two germline ends. Looked up from germline, CDR1 is SQVTM and CDR2 is ANQGSEA. This CDR3 reads CSAVGDRETQYF. The CDR3 bases are TGCAGCGCTGTCGGGGATCGGGAGACCCAGTACTTC. The entire variable domain, with the rest obtained from reference TRBV29-1 and TRBJ2-5, is as follows: SAVISQKPSRDICQRGTSLTIQCQVDSQVTMMFWYRQQPGQSLTLIATANQGSEATYESGFVIDKFPISRPNLTFSTLTVSNMSPEDSSIYLCSAVGDRETQYFGPGTRLLVL.

The V gene is TRBV6-2 or TRBV6-3, the J gene TRBJ2-4; 9 bases fit TRBD1. With the DNA end fitting TRBJ2-5 better, the J assignment may be wrong. This CDR3 comprises 16 residues. The germline CDR1 and CDR2 sequences are MNHEY and SVGEGT. The CDR3 bases are TGTGCCAGCAGAAGAATCCGGGACAGGGAGGGAGAGACCCAGTACTTC. Translation gives CASRRIRDREGETQYF.

The V gene is TRBV14, the J gene TRBJ1-5; the D is unclear. Trimming pared 1 base from V and 6 bases from J, leaving 10 bases between. The CDR3 is 14 residues long. Germline lookup yields CDR1 SGHDN and CDR2 FVKESK. CDR3 protein: CASSQGTVLQPQHF. Written as DNA, the CDR3 is TGTGCCAGCAGCCAAGGGACCGTTCTTCAGCCCCAGCATTTT.

In its sample, this clonotype was seen a few times. The rearrangement joins TRBV5-4 to TRBJ2-1, with D unresolved. This CDR3 region has 13 residues. Germline assignment: CDR1 SGHNT and CDR2 YYREEE (reference sequence). The V gene lost 0 bases and the J gene lost 8 bases, with 9 bases spanning the gap. The DNA of the CDR3 is TGTGCCAGCAGCTTGGGGCCTGCCGATGAGCAGTTCTTC. Amino acids: CASSLGPADEQFF. The complete variable domain, with remaining parts taken from reference TRBV5-4 and TRBJ2-1, reads ETGVTQSPTHLIKTRGQQVTLRCSSQSGHNTVSWYQQALGQGPQFIFQYYREEENGRGNFPPRFSGLQFPNYSSELNVNALELDDSALYLCASSLGPADEQFFGPGTRLTVL.

This clonotype appeared once. This chain uses TRBV7-6 with TRBJ1-6; D might be TRBD1 (6 bases). Between the trimmed V and J ends, which lost 1 base and 10 bases, there was a span of 14 bases. This CDR3 region has 15 residues. Germline lookup yields CDR1 SGHVS and CDR2 FNYEAQ. CDR3 residues: CASSLEGGSNSPLHF. In nucleotides, the CDR3 is TGTGCCAGCAGCTTAGAGGGGGGTAGCAACTCACCCCTCCACTTT.

This clonotype occurred once. V gene TRBV20-1 combines with J gene TRBJ1-1; the D is unclear. This CDR3 comprises 16 residues. Germline V gene data show CDR1 as DFQATT and CDR2 as SNEGSKA (reference sequence). Trimming pared 5 bases from V and 4 bases from J, leaving 23 bases between. Here the CDR3 DNA reads TGCAGTGCTGTTATTCCTGTGACACTCCTGGGCACTGAAGCTTTCTTT. This translates into CSAVIPVTLLGTEAFF.

This clonotype showed up just a few times. The genes are TRBV12-3 or TRBV12-4 and TRBJ2-1; 10 bases align to TRBD2. The CDR3 is 14 residues long. J was trimmed by 5 bases and V by 6 bases; bases with no gene match: 4. The CDR3 DNA sequence: TGTGCCAGCAGGGTAGCGGGGGGAGACAATGAGCAGTTCTTC. Protein: CASRVAGGDNEQFF.

The rearrangement links TRBV14 to TRBJ2-7, with 8 bases fitting TRBD2. Germline V gene sequence: CDR1 SGHDN, CDR2 FVKESK. The ends lost 2 bases at V and 3 bases at J; junction bases unmatched: 9. The CDR3 runs to 16 residues. CDR3 nucleotide sequence: TGTGCCAGCAGCCAATATACCGGGAGGGGAAGCTACGAGCAGTACTTC. It translates to CASSQYTGRGSYEQYF.

J is TRBJ2-1 and V is TRBV20-1, with D tentatively TRBD2 (6 bases). The CDR3 spans 18 residues. V shed 0 bases and J shed 1 base, with 19 bases lying between them. Germline assignment: CDR1 DFQATT and CDR2 SNEGSKA (reference sequence). DNA of the CDR3: TGCAGTGCTAGAGATCTCAGCGCTGGCGGAGGGTCCTACAATGAGCAGTTCTTC. This gives the protein CSARDLSAGGGSYNEQFF.

The chain couples TRBV29-1 to TRBJ1-1; 9 nucleotides agree with TRBD1. The CDR3 runs 14 residues. Germline V lookup: CDR1 SQVTM, CDR2 ANQGSEA. The CDR3 nucleotides read TGCTATTACCTTGGACAGGGGCGGAACACTGAAGCTTTCTTT. It translates to CYYLGQGRNTEAFF.

This clonotype has ten or more counts. The chain uses TRBV5-1 and TRBJ2-5, with D unresolved. CDR3 size: 14 residues. The V end was cut by 0 bases, the J end by 7 bases, with 13 bases between. Per germline, CDR1 SGHRS and CDR2 YFSETQ. CDR3 DNA sequence: TGCGCCAGCAGCTTGGCCGTTGATTTAGGGACCCAGTACTTC. Amino acid sequence: CASSLAVDLGTQYF.